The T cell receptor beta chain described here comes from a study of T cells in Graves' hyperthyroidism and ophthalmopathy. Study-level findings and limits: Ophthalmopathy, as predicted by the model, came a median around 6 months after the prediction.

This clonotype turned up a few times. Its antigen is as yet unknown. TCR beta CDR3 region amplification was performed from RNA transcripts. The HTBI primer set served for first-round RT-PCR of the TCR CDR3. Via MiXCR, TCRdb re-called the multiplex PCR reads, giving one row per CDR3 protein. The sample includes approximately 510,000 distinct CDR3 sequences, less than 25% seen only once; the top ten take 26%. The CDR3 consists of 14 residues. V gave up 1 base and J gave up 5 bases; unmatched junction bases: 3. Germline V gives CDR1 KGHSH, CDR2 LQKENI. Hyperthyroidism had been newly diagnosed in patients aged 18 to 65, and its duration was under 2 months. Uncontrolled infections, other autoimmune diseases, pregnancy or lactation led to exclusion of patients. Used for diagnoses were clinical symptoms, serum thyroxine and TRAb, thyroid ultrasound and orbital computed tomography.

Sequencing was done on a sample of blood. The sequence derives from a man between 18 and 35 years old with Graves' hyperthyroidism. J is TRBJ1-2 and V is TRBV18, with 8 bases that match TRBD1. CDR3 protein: CASSPLGQEYGYTF. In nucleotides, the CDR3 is TGTGCCAGCTCACCACTGGGACAGGAGTATGGCTACACCTTC.